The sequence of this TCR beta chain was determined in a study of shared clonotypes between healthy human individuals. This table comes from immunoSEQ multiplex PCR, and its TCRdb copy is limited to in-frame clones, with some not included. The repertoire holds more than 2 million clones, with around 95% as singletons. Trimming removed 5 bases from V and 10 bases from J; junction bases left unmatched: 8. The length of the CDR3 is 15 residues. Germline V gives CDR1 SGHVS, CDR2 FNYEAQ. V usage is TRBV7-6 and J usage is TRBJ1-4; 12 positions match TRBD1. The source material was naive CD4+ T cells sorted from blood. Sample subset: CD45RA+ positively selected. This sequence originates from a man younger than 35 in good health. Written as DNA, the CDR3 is TGTGCCAGCAGCACGGGACAGGGGGCGCAAGGAAAACTGTTTTTT. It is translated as CASSTGQGAQGKLFF.